This T cell receptor beta chain was obtained from a study of CD8+CD57+ T cells in acquired aplastic anemia. Study in general: When averaged, DNA from sorted CD4+ and CD8+ cells came to about 3 ug. Broader study findings: Patients shared some 29 CD8+ CDR3 sequences with controls. Simpson's diversity of CD8+ cells was not significantly different in patients compared with controls.

Before being chosen for sequencing, patients had shown CD8+CD57+ cell expansion by flow cytometry. Every patient presented with severe acquired aplastic anemia. This clonotype is a singleton in its sample. Its specificity is unknown. Profiling that covered TCR beta VDJ and CDR3 relied on genomic DNA as its template. TCRdb reprocessed the reads with MiXCR, giving one entry per CDR3 protein. The table records some 180,000 distinct CDR3 sequences, about 60% of them present only once. With 3 bases clipped from V and 5 bases from J, the junction kept 3 bases outside the gene matches. The CDR3 has 14 amino acids.

Sequenced input: sorted CD4+, CD8+, or CD8+CD57+ T cells (not recorded which) from PBMCs. The J gene is TRBJ2-7, the V gene TRBV12-3 or TRBV12-4; 11 bases align to TRBD1. This TCR came from a human donor with aplastic anemia. The CDR3 DNA follows: TGTGCCAGCAGTTTGAGGACAGGGGGCAACGAGCAGTACTTC. Residues: CASSLRTGGNEQYF.